This entry concerns a single TCR beta chain. The antigen remains undetermined. Only in-frame clones appear in the TCRdb table, and some are missing; sequencing was by immunoSEQ multiplex PCR. The table shows around 27,000 clones, with 90% occurring only once. This entry belongs to a study of monozygotic twins with cystic fibrosis. Study-wide points: Co-twins had the most similar V usage for 13 of 16 pairs, J for 8. Nucleotide-identical clonotype sharing was significantly higher within monozygotic CF twin pairs than between unrelated CF individuals.

The receptor was derived from a girl aged 2 to 9 with cystic fibrosis. Material for sequencing was blood.

CDR3 DNA: TGTGCCAGCTCACCCAGCACAGGGGCTGGAAACACCATATATTTT. Protein product: CASSPSTGAGNTIYF. This chain connects TRBV18 to TRBJ1-3, with 7 bases aligning to TRBD1. The CDR3 contains 15 residues. Germline-derived CDR1 and CDR2 are KGHSH and LQKENI. V gave up 3 bases and J gave up 2 bases; unmatched junction bases: 4.